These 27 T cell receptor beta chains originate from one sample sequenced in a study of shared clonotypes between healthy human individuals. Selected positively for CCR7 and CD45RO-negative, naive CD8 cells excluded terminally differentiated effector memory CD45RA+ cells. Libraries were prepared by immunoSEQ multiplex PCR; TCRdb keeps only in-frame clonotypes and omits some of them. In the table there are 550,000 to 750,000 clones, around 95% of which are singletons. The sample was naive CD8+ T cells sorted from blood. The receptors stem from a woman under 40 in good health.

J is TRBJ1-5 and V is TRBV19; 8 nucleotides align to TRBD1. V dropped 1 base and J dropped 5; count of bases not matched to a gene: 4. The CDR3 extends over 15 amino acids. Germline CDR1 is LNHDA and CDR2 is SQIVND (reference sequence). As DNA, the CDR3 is TGTGCCAGTAGTATAGGGACAGGGCCCGATCAGCCCCAGCATTTT. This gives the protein CASSIGTGPDQPQHF.

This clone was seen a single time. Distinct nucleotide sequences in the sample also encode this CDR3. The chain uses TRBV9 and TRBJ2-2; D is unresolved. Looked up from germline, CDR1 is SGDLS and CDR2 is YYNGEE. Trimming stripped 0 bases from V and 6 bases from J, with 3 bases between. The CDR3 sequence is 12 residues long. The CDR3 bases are TGTGCCAGCAGCGTAGGGTCCGGGGAGCTGTTTTTT. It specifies CASSVGSGELFF.

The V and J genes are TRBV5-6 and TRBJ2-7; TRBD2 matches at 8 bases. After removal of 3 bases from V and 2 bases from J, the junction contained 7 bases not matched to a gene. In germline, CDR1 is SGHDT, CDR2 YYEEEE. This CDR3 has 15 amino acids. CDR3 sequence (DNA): TGTGCCAGCAGCTCACTCACTAGCGGAGCCTACGAGCAGTACTTC. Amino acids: CASSSLTSGAYEQYF. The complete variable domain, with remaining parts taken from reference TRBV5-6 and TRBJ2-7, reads DAGVTQSPTHLIKTRGQQVTLRCSPKSGHDTVSWYQQALGQGPQFIFQYYEEEERQRGNFPDRFSGHQFPNYSSELNVNALLLGDSALYLCASSSLTSGAYEQYFGPGTRLTVT.

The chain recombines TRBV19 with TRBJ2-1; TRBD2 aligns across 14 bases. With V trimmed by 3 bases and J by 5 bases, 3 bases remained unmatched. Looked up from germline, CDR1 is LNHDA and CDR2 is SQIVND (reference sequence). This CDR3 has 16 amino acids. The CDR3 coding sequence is TGTGCCAGTAGTATGGGGACTAGCGGGAGTAACAATGAGCAGTTCTTC. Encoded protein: CASSMGTSGSNNEQFF.

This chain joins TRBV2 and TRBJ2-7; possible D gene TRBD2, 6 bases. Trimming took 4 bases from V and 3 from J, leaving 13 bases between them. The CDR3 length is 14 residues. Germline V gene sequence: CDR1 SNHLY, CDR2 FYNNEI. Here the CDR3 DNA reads TGTGCCAGCAGTGCTGCGGGGTCGGGCTACGAGCAGTACTTC. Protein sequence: CASSAAGSGYEQYF.

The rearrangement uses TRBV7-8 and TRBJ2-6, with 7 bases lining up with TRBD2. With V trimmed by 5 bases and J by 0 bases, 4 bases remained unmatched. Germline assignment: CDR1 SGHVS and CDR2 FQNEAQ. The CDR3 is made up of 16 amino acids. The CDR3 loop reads CASSEGLNSGANVLTF. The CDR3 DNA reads TGTGCCAGCAGCGAGGGACTAAACTCTGGGGCCAACGTCCTGACTTTC.

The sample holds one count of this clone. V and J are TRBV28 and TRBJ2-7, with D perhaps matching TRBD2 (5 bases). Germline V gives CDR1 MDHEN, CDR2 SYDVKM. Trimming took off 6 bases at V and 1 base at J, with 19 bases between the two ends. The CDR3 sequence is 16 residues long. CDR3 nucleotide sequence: TGTGCCAGCAGACAACCTCTGGCGGGTTTATCCTACGAGCAGTACTTC. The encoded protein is CASRQPLAGLSYEQYF.

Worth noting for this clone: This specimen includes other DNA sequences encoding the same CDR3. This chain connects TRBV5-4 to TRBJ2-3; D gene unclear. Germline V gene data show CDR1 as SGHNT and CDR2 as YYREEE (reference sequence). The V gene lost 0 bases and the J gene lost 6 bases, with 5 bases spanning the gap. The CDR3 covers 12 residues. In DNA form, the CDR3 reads TGTGCCAGCAGCTTGGGGGCTGATACGCAGTATTTT. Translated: CASSLGADTQYF. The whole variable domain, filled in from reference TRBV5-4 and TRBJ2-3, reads ETGVTQSPTHLIKTRGQQVTLRCSSQSGHNTVSWYQQALGQGPQFIFQYYREEENGRGNFPPRFSGLQFPNYSSELNVNALELDDSALYLCASSLGADTQYFGPGTRLTVL.

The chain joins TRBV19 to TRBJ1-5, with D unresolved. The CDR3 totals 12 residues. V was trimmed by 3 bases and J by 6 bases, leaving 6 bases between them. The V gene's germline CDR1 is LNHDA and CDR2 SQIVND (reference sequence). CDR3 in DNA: TGTGCCAGTAGTATCGAGAGTCAGCCCCAGCATTTT. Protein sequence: CASSIESQPQHF.

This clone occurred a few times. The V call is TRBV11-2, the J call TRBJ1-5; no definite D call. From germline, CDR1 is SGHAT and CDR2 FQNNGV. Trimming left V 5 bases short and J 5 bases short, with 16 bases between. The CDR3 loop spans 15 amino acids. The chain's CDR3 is CASSLDPTGDQPQHF. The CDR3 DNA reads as TGTGCCAGCAGCCTCGATCCCACCGGGGATCAGCCCCAGCATTTT.

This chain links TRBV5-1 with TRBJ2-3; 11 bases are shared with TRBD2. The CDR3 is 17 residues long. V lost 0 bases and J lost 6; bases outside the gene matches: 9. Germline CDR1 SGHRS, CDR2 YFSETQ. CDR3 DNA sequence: TGCGCCAGCAGCTTGGCGGGCCTAGCGGGAGGCTCGGATACGCAGTATTTT. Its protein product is CASSLAGLAGGSDTQYF.

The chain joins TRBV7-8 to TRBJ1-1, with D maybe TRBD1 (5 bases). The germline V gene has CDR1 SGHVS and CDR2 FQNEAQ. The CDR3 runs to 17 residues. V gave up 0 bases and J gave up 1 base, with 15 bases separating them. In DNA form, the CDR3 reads TGTGCCAGCAGCTTAGCGTATATCGGGGGGGAGAACACTGAAGCTTTCTTT. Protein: CASSLAYIGGENTEAFF.

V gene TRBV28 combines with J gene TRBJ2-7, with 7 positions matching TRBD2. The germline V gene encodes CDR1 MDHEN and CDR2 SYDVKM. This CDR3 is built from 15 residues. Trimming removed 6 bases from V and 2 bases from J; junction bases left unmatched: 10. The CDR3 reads CASRGLFGRTYEQYF. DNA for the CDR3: TGTGCCAGCAGAGGTCTGTTCGGGAGGACCTACGAGCAGTACTTC.

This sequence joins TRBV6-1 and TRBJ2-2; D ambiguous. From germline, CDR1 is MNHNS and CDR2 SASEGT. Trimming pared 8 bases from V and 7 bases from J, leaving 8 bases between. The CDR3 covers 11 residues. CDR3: CASPNSGELFF. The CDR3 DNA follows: TGTGCCAGCCCCAATAGCGGGGAGCTGTTTTTT.

Here the CDR3 reads CASGGLANEQFF. CDR3 sequence (DNA): TGCGCCAGCGGGGGACTAGCGAATGAGCAGTTCTTC. The chain couples TRBV10-2 to TRBJ2-1, with TRBD2 matching 10 bases. V shed 8 bases, J shed 7 bases, and the junction held 2 bases outside the gene matches. The length of the CDR3 is 12 residues. Germline CDR1 WSHSY, CDR2 SAAADI.

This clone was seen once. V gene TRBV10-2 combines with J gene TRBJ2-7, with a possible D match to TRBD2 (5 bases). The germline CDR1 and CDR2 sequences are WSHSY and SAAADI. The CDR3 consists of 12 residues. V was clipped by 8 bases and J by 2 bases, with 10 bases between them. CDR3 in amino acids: CASLAGTYEQYF. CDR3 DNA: TGCGCCAGCCTGGCCGGGACCTACGAGCAGTACTTC.

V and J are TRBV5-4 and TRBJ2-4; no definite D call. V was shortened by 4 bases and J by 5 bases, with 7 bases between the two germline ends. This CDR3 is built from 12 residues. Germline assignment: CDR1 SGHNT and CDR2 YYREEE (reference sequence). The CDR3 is CASSGSENIQYF. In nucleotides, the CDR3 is TGTGCCAGCAGCGGTAGTGAAAACATTCAGTACTTC.

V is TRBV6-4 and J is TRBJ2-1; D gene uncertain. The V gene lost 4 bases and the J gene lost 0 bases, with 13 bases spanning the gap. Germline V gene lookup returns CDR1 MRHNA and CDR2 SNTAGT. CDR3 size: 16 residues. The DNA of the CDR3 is TGTGCCAGCAGTGGCACCCCCAGAGGCTCCTACAATGAGCAGTTCTTC. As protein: CASSGTPRGSYNEQFF.

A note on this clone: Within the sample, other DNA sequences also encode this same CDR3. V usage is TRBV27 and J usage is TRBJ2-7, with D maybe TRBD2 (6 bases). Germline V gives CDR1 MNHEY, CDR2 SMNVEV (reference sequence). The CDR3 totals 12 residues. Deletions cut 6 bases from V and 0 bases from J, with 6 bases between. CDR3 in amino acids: CASSGSSYEQYF. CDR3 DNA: TGTGCCAGCAGCGGGAGCTCCTACGAGCAGTACTTC.

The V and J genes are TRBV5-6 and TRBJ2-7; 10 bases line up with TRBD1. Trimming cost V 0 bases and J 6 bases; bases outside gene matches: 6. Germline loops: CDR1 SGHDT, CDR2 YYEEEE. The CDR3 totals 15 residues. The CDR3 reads CASSLAWDRGSEQYF. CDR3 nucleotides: TGTGCCAGCAGCTTGGCCTGGGACAGGGGCTCCGAGCAGTACTTC.

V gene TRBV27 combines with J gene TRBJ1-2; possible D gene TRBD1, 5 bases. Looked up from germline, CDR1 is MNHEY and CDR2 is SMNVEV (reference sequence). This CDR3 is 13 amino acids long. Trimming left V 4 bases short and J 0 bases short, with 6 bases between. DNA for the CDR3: TGTGCCAGCAGTTCGGACACTAACTATGGCTACACCTTC. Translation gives CASSSDTNYGYTF.

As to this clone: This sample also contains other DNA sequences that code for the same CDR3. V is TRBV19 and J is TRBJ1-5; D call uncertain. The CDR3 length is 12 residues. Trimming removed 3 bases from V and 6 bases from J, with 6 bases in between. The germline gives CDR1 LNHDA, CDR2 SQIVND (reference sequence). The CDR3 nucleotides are TGTGCCAGTAGTATTGTTGGTCAGCCCCAGCATTTT. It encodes CASSIVGQPQHF.

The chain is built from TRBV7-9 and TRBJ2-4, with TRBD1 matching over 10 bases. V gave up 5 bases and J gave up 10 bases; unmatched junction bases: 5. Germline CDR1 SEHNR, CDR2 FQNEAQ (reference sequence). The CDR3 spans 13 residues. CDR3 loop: CASSPSDRGIQYF. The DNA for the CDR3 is TGTGCCAGCAGCCCCTCGGACAGGGGGATTCAGTACTTC.

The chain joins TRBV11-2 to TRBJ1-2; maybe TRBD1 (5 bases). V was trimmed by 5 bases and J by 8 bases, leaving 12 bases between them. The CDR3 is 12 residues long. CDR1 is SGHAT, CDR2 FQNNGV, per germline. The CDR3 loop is CASSPGGDGYTF. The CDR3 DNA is TGTGCCAGCAGCCCTGGGGGGGACGGCTACACCTTC.

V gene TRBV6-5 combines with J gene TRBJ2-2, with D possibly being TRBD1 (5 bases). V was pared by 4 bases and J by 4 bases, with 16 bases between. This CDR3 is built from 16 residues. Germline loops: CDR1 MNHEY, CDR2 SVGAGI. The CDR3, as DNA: TGTGCCAGCAGTTCACCGCAGGGATTTGGCACCGGGGAGCTGTTTTTT. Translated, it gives CASSSPQGFGTGELFF.

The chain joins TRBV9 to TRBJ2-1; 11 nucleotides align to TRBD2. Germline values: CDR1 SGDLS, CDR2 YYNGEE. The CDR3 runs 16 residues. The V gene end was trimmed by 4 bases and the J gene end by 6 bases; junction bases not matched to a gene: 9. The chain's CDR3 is CASSPGSGRAGNEQFF. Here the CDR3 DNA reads TGTGCCAGCAGCCCTGGTAGCGGGAGGGCCGGCAATGAGCAGTTCTTC.

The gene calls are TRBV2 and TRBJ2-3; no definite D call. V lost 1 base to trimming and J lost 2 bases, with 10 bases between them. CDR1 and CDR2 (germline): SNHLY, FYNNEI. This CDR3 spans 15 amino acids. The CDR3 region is CASSEGAPYTDTQYF. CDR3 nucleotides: TGTGCCAGCAGTGAAGGGGCGCCCTACACAGATACGCAGTATTTT.